One T cell receptor (beta chain) is described in this entry. This sample was included in a study of T cell responses to AZD1222 COVID-19 vaccine. TCRdb's copy holds only in-frame clones and misses some; the assay was immunoSEQ multiplex PCR. The repertoire has more than 150,000 clones, approximately 90% of them found once; the top ten carry under 1.5%. The CDR3 covers 14 residues. V was clipped by 8 bases and J by 5 bases, with 16 bases between them. Germline V gives CDR1 LNHDA, CDR2 SQIVND (reference sequence). This receptor was identified in an adult who received the AZD1222 COVID-19 vaccine. The V gene is TRBV19, the J gene TRBJ1-5, with D possibly matching TRBD1 (6 bases). The sequencing used peripheral blood, collected 28 days after the second AZD1222 dose. In DNA form, the CDR3 reads TGTGCCAGTGGACCTGACAGGCAATATCAGCCCCAGCATTTT. Its protein product is CASGPDRQYQPQHF.